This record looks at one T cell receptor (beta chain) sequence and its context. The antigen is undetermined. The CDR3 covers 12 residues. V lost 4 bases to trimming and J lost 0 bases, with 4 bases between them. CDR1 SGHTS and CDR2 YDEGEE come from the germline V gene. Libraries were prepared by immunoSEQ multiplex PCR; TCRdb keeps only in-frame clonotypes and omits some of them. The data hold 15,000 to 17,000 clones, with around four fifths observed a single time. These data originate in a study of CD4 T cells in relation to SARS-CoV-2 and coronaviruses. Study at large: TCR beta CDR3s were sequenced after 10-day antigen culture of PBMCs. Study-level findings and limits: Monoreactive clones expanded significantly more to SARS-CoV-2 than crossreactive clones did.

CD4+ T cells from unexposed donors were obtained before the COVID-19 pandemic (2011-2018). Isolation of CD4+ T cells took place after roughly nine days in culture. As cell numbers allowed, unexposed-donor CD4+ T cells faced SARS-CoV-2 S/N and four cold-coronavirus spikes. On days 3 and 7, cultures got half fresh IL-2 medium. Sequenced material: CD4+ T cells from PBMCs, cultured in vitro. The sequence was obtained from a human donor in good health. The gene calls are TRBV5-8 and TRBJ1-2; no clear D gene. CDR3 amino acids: CASSRANYGYTF. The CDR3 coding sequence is TGTGCCAGCAGCCGGGCTAACTATGGCTACACCTTC.